This T cell receptor beta chain was retrieved from a study of cytomegalovirus exposure and HLA in healthy donors. 13 Jbeta primers and 60 Vbeta primers were used for the PCR. TCRdb's copy holds only in-frame clones and misses some; the assay was immunoSEQ multiplex PCR. The table shows approximately 300,000 clones, with roughly 86% occurring only once. A single count supports this clone. Its antigen is not known. This CDR3 region has 14 residues. Trimming stripped 3 bases from V and 4 bases from J, with 9 bases between. CDR1 and CDR2 from the germline V gene are KGHSH and LQKENI. Overall study results and limits: The analysis excluded some indistinguishable V segments, including TRBV6-2 and TRBV6-3. Rare TCR sequences dominated, though some public TCRs recurred in many donors.

This clonotype was obtained from a middle-aged woman in good health and CMV-seropositive. The source material was PBMCs. V is TRBV18 and J is TRBJ2-2; D gene uncertain. CDR3 nucleotide sequence: TGTGCCAGCTCACCCCCCCCGGGCACCGGGGAGCTGTTTTTT. Translating gives CASSPPPGTGELFF.